What follows are 7 T cell receptor beta chains derived from one specimen sequenced in a study of glioma-infiltrating T cells after dendritic cell vaccination listed by TCRdb under 2016. Library preparation used the immunoSEQ multiplex PCR assay. Here the immuneACCESS table is served through TCRdb, limited to in-frame sequences with V and J called. Missing clones are a known gap in these copies; in checked studies unresolved V genes cover under half, and the rest lacks a known reason. In all, the sample holds 71,000 or so clones, and 81% of those were seen once. The ten largest clones add up to under 8% of the sample. Sequencing was performed on blood, taken before dendritic cell vaccination. These receptors came from a human donor with glioblastoma.

The gene calls are TRBV19 and TRBJ1-1; D may be TRBD1 (6 bases). V gave up 6 bases and J gave up 2 bases, with 10 bases separating them. The germline gives CDR1 LNHDA, CDR2 SQIVND (reference sequence). The CDR3 sequence is 13 residues long. Written as DNA, the CDR3 is TGTGCCAGTAGGCTGGGGGCTAACACTGAAGCTTTCTTT. It specifies CASRLGANTEAFF. The full variable domain, with the rest looked up from reference TRBV19 and TRBJ1-1, is DGGITQSPKYLFRKEGQNVTLSCEQNLNHDAMYWYRQDPGQGLRLIYYSQIVNDFQKGDIAEGYSVSREKKESFPLTVTSAQKNPTAFYLCASRLGANTEAFFGQGTRLTVV.

This chain connects TRBV28 to TRBJ1-2; 10 bases align to TRBD1. The CDR3 loop spans 14 amino acids. Trimming took 7 bases from V and 6 from J; bases not matched to a gene: 8. Germline lookup yields CDR1 MDHEN and CDR2 SYDVKM. CDR3 residues: CASMLGQGVHGYTF. DNA for the CDR3: TGTGCCAGCATGCTAGGACAGGGGGTCCATGGCTACACCTTC.

This chain links TRBV4-1 with TRBJ1-6; D unresolved. Germline V gives CDR1 MGHRA, CDR2 YSYEKL. This CDR3 comprises 14 residues. Trimming removed 2 bases at V and 10 bases at J, with 12 bases between. The CDR3 loop reads CASSQLGRKSPLHF. For the CDR3, the DNA is TGCGCCAGCAGCCAACTCGGGAGGAAATCACCCCTCCACTTT.

This rearrangement joins TRBV6-5 to TRBJ2-7, with D perhaps matching TRBD2 (6 bases). CDR1 and CDR2 (germline): MNHEY, SVGAGI. Trimming took off 1 base at V and 3 bases at J, with 13 bases between the two ends. This CDR3 has 15 residues. CDR3 nucleotides: TGTGCCAGCAGTTACTTACCGGGACTCAACTACGAGCAGTACTTC. Amino acids: CASSYLPGLNYEQYF.

The CDR3: CASSLAGLDTQYF. The CDR3 DNA follows: TGTGCCAGCAGCTTGGCAGGGTTAGATACGCAGTATTTT. The chain couples TRBV7-2 to TRBJ2-3; TRBD1 is a possible D gene (5 bases). CDR1 and CDR2 from the germline V gene are SGHTA and FQGNSA. V lost 3 bases and J lost 5, with 9 bases in between. The CDR3 is 13 residues long.

The chain links TRBV14 to TRBJ1-3; unclear D gene. V dropped 0 bases and J dropped 0 bases, with 9 bases sitting between them. The germline V gene has CDR1 SGHDN and CDR2 FVKESK. CDR3 length: 16 amino acids. Here the CDR3 DNA reads TGTGCCAGCAGCCAAGATATCGGTTACTCTGGAAACACCATATATTTT. Translation: CASSQDIGYSGNTIYF. Supplemented by reference TRBV14 and TRBJ1-3, the full variable domain reads EAGVTQFPSHSVIEKGQTVTLRCDPISGHDNLYWYRRVMGKEIKFLLHFVKESKQDESGMPNNRFLAERTGGTYSTLKVQPAELEDSGVYFCASSQDIGYSGNTIYFGEGSWLTVV.

The chain is built from TRBV13 and TRBJ2-5; 11 bases are a match to TRBD2. Germline V gene sequence: CDR1 PRHDT, CDR2 FYEKMQ (reference sequence). This CDR3 comprises 15 residues. V was clipped by 7 bases and J by 4 bases; unmatched bases: 8. For the CDR3, the DNA is TGTGCCAGCATGTTCGGGACTAGCGGAATAGAGACCCAGTACTTC. This gives the protein CASMFGTSGIETQYF.